The entry below describes one T cell receptor (beta chain). Its antigen is currently unknown. Reverse transcription of extracted RNA yielded cDNA, which provided the sequencing template. TCRdb keeps only in-frame clones here, not all; method: immunoSEQ multiplex PCR. The sample carries about 150,000 clones, approximately 60% recorded once. The data derive from a study of CD8+ T cells in alopecia areata. General study results and limits: Higher clonality than in normal scalp was seen in lesional scalp, especially alopecia totalis/universalis. Patients showed less clear TCR sequence sharing than mice, possibly partly because of HLA diversity.

Using a FACSAria, the CD4+ and CD8+ T cells were sorted from the PBMCs. Sequencing was done on a sample of CD4+ T cells sorted from blood. The sequence was obtained from a human donor in good health.

The CDR3 nucleotides read TGTGCCAGCAGAAAGAAGCGCGGGCCCTACAATGAGCAGTTCTTC. It is translated as CASRKKRGPYNEQFF. This chain links TRBV6-6 with TRBJ2-1; the D gene is possibly TRBD2 (5 bases). This CDR3 spans 15 amino acids. Trimming removed 6 bases at V and 2 bases at J, with 14 bases between. Germline loops: CDR1 MNHNY, CDR2 SVGAGI (reference sequence).